Following are 17 T cell receptor beta chains from one sample sequenced in a study of blood T cells in healthy people across ages (dated by TCRdb to between 2014 and 2017). Library preparation employed 5' RACE. The sample was run on an Illumina HiSeq 2500. The second PCR ran for about 6 to 11 cycles and used a J-beta primer mix along with a sample-barcoded 5' primer. TCRdb redid the processing of the public reads, applying fastp at Q25 and MiXCR, and retained in-frame beta chains. Rows with a matching CDR3 protein are joined into one entry that keeps the most common DNA and genes. The sample table contains around 940,000 distinct CDR3 sequences; only one count was recorded for just over 50% of them. The ten largest clones take up roughly 23% of the sample. Sequenced material: blood. The receptors were gathered from a woman aged 60 to 75 in good health.

The chain combines TRBV2 with TRBJ1-5, with TRBD1 matching 8 bases. Germline values: CDR1 SNHLY, CDR2 FYNNEI. The CDR3 runs 13 residues. The V gene end was trimmed by 9 bases and the J gene end by 3 bases; junction bases not matched to a gene: 4. The CDR3 reads CASQGQDNQPQHF. The CDR3 bases are TGTGCCAGTCAGGGACAGGACAATCAGCCCCAGCATTTT.

V usage is TRBV27 and J usage is TRBJ2-2; TRBD2 matches at 11 bases. Losses at the gene ends were 3 bases for V and 2 bases for J; bases not matched to a gene: 5. This CDR3 spans 17 amino acids. Germline V lookup: CDR1 MNHEY, CDR2 SMNVEV (reference sequence). CDR3 region: CASSLASGRTNTGELFF. Here the CDR3 DNA reads TGTGCCAGCAGTTTGGCTAGCGGGAGGACCAACACCGGGGAGCTGTTTTTT.

This chain connects TRBV3-1 to TRBJ2-3, with a weak D call TRBD2 (6 bases). V lost 2 bases, J lost 3 bases, and 15 bases lay in between. Germline assignment: CDR1 LGHDT and CDR2 YNNKEL (reference sequence). CDR3 length: 16 amino acids. DNA for the CDR3: TGTGCCAGCAGCCAACCCGGTGGAGGGGTAACAGATACGCAGTATTTT. As protein: CASSQPGGGVTDTQYF.

The V gene is TRBV6-5, the J gene TRBJ2-7; 7 bases map to TRBD2. Near its end, the DNA agrees better with TRBJ2-5, so the J call may be wrong. The germline V gene encodes CDR1 MNHEY and CDR2 SVGAGI. The CDR3 extends over 14 amino acids. CDR3 sequence reads: CASGVGRVRETQYF. Written as DNA, the CDR3 is TGTGCCAGCGGGGTGGGGAGGGTACGGGAGACCCAGTACTTC.

This clonotype was picked up a small number of times. The chain carries TRBV2 and TRBJ2-7, with D possibly matching TRBD1 (5 bases). Trimming took off 4 bases at V and 2 bases at J, with 9 bases between the two ends. The CDR3 has 13 amino acids. The germline gives CDR1 SNHLY, CDR2 FYNNEI. The CDR3 reads CASSAVTAYEQYF. CDR3 DNA: TGTGCCAGCAGTGCTGTGACAGCCTACGAGCAGTACTTC.

This rearrangement joins TRBV12-3 or TRBV12-4 to TRBJ2-5; D is unclear. V lost 2 bases, J lost 5 bases, and 12 bases lay in between. This CDR3 comprises 14 residues. The CDR3 spells CASSLRPARETQYF. Written as DNA, the CDR3 is TGTGCCAGCAGTTTACGCCCAGCCAGGGAGACCCAGTACTTC.

The V gene is TRBV28, the J gene TRBJ2-2; TRBD2 is a possible D gene (5 bases). The CDR3 has 13 residues. The germline V and J ends were trimmed by 7 bases and 1 base, with 7 bases remaining between them. The germline V gene encodes CDR1 MDHEN and CDR2 SYDVKM. The CDR3 sequence: CASTGMNTGELFF. The CDR3 DNA reads TGTGCCAGCACGGGAATGAACACCGGGGAGCTGTTTTTT.

This clonotype was detected a few times. This rearrangement joins TRBV12-3 or TRBV12-4 to TRBJ2-7; D possibly uses TRBD1 or TRBD2 (6 bases each). The V gene lost 3 bases and the J gene lost 6 bases, with 12 bases spanning the gap. The CDR3 loop spans 13 amino acids. CDR3 sequence reads: CASSFGGQGEQYF. As DNA, the CDR3 is TGTGCCAGCAGTTTTGGGGGGCAAGGCGAGCAGTACTTC.

The J gene is TRBJ1-5, the V gene TRBV28; 8 nucleotides agree with TRBD1. The CDR3 length is 15 residues. V lost 6 bases to trimming and J lost 3 bases; unmatched junction nucleotides: 7. In germline, CDR1 is MDHEN, CDR2 SYDVKM. The CDR3 DNA sequence: TGTGCCAGCAGCTCTTCAGGGGGCAACAATCAGCCCCAGCATTTT. This encodes CASSSSGGNNQPQHF.

This chain connects TRBV7-9 to TRBJ1-2, with 12 positions matching TRBD1. CDR3 size: 19 residues. In germline, CDR1 is SEHNR, CDR2 FQNEAQ (reference sequence). J gave up 3 bases and V 4 bases, and 15 bases lay outside the gene matches. The CDR3 region has the DNA TGTGCCAGCAGCTCCTGGGACAGGGGGCGCGAAGCGTCCCACTATGGCTACACCTTC. It translates to CASSSWDRGREASHYGYTF. Based on the CDR3 plus reference TRBV7-9 and TRBJ1-2, the full variable domain is DTGVSQNPRHKITKRGQNVTFRCDPISEHNRLYWYRQTLGQGPEFLTYFQNEAQLEKSRLLSDRFSAERPKGSFSTLEIQRTEQGDSAMYLCASSSWDRGREASHYGYTFGSGTRLTVV.

This clonotype was counted only a few times. This chain connects TRBV7-2 to TRBJ2-7; D perhaps matches TRBD2 (6 bases). The CDR3 length is 15 residues. Trimming took 1 base from V and 1 from J, leaving 11 bases between them. CDR1 and CDR2 (germline): SGHTA, FQGNSA. The CDR3 DNA follows: TGTGCCAGCAGCTTAGGAGCTAGCGCTTCCTACGAGCAGTACTTC. Its protein product is CASSLGASASYEQYF.

V is TRBV7-2 and J is TRBJ2-5; the D is unclear. Germline V gene lookup returns CDR1 SGHTA and CDR2 FQGNSA. The CDR3 length is 11 residues. V lost 2 bases and J 11 bases, leaving 9 bases between the germline ends. The CDR3: CASSLSPVQYF. The CDR3 nucleotides read TGTGCCAGCAGCTTAAGCCCGGTGCAGTACTTC.

This sequence joins TRBV9 and TRBJ2-1; D possibly uses TRBD1 or TRBD2 (5 bases each). V dropped 3 bases and J dropped 6 bases, with 13 bases sitting between them. In germline, CDR1 is SGDLS, CDR2 YYNGEE. CDR3 length: 14 amino acids. The CDR3 is CASSDLGPLNEQFF. CDR3 in DNA: TGTGCCAGCAGCGACCTGGGACCCCTCAATGAGCAGTTCTTC.

The J gene is TRBJ1-1, the V gene TRBV7-9, with a weak D call TRBD1 (5 bases). The CDR3 has 14 amino acids. Trimming cost V 5 bases and J 6 bases, with 16 bases left between them. Germline V gives CDR1 SEHNR, CDR2 FQNEAQ (reference sequence). The CDR3 here is CASSPATGGAEAFF. The DNA of the CDR3 is TGTGCCAGCAGCCCCGCCACTGGGGGGGCTGAAGCTTTCTTT.

This chain links TRBV10-3 with TRBJ2-7; D call uncertain. The germline gives CDR1 ENHRY, CDR2 SYGVKD. V lost 2 bases and J 3 bases, leaving 8 bases between the germline ends. This CDR3 comprises 13 residues. The CDR3 region is CAISERDYYEQYF. CDR3 nucleotide sequence: TGTGCCATCAGTGAGCGAGATTACTACGAGCAGTACTTC.

This clonotype was seen more than once but under ten times. DNA for the CDR3: TGTGCCAGCAGCCTCGGGACTAGCGGGTTTGATACGCAGTATTTT. Its translation is CASSLGTSGFDTQYF. The chain couples TRBV2 to TRBJ2-3; TRBD2 agrees at 12 bases. The germline V gene has CDR1 SNHLY and CDR2 FYNNEI. The CDR3 length is 15 residues. V was pared by 6 bases and J by 6 bases, with 7 bases of the junction left unmatched.

In this sample, this clonotype turned up a few times. V usage is TRBV3-1 and J usage is TRBJ2-7; 11 positions match TRBD2. Germline V gene sequence: CDR1 LGHDT, CDR2 YNNKEL (reference sequence). The length of the CDR3 is 15 residues. Trimming cost V 3 bases and J 1 base; bases outside gene matches: 2. This CDR3 is CASSQTSGVSYEQYF. The CDR3 nucleotides are TGTGCCAGCAGCCAGACTAGCGGGGTTTCCTACGAGCAGTACTTC.